This TCR beta chain was found in a study of Ad26.COV2.S vaccination and SARS-CoV-2 variants. Findings and caveats of the study: The authors reported substantial breadth in spike-specific CD8+ and CD4+ T cell responses after vaccination. Total T cell responses were possibly underestimated by TCR breadth and depth analyses.

Sequencing used immunoSEQ multiplex PCR; TCRdb keeps in-frame clones, though not all of them. Of hundreds of thousands of clones listed, roughly 90% are singletons. The CDR3 totals 15 residues. V lost 3 bases and J 3 bases, leaving 15 bases between the germline ends. Per the germline V gene, CDR1 is SNHLY and CDR2 is FYNNEI. The treatment here: approximately 18 received Ad26.COV2.S at low or high dose, single or two shots; roughly 5 received placebo; per-sample allocation not given. Vaccine and placebo recipients were sampled on day 63 after the first injection. This adult donor, from Boston, was 18-55 years old. This clone was recorded once. Its antigen is not known.

V and J are TRBV2 and TRBJ2-7; TRBD2 might be the D (6 bases). This sample comprised peripheral blood, obtained in a trial of Ad26.COV2.S vaccine versus placebo. This clonotype was obtained from a person aged 18-65 years who received the Ad26.COV2.S COVID-19 vaccine or a placebo. The CDR3 DNA reads as TGTGCCAGCAGTGAGTCGTCTGGGGGGAGCTACGAGCAGTACTTC. Its translation is CASSESSGGSYEQYF.